Listed below are T cell receptor beta chains from one sample, sequenced in a study of blood T cells in healthy people across ages. One entry per CDR3 protein results from TCRdb running MiXCR on the 5' RACE reads. Among approximately 850,000 distinct CDR3 sequences listed, about 62% were seen once. The sample was blood. These receptors originate from a man aged 25-40 years in good health. Each CDR3 is given with its conserved first and last residue. The D gene is left open where the match is weak. Size tells how often a clone was seen (once, few, many) or the class of an expanded clone, and some rows leave it out.

CDR3nt: TGTGCCAGCGAAGGATCAGGGTACAATGAGCAGTTCTTC
CDR3aa: CASEGSGYNEQFF
v_gene: TRBV6-5
abundance: -
d_gene: -
j_gene: TRBJ2-1

CDR3nt: TGCAGCGTTGAAGATCCGGAGTTCCAGTGGACAGAGCATGGCAATGAGCAGTTCTTC
CDR3aa: CSVEDPEFQWTEHGNEQFF
v_gene: TRBV29-1
abundance: -
d_gene: -
j_gene: TRBJ2-1

CDR3nt: TGTGCCAGCAGCGCCCGCCTGGGACTAGCCCCCAACATTCAGTACTTC
CDR3aa: CASSARLGLAPNIQYF
v_gene: TRBV9
abundance: once
d_gene: TRBD2
j_gene: TRBJ2-4

CDR3nt: TGTGCCAGCAGCGTCAGGGTGTCTAGGAACACTGAAGCTTTCTTT
CDR3aa: CASSVRVSRNTEAFF
v_gene: TRBV13
abundance: -
d_gene: -
j_gene: TRBJ1-1

CDR3nt: TGTGCCAGCAGCTCTGGGAGTGGGGGCTACACCTTC
CDR3aa: CASSSGSGGYTF
v_gene: TRBV7-6
abundance: -
d_gene: -
j_gene: TRBJ1-2

CDR3nt: TGCAGTGCTAGAGTTGGGAGCTGGACTGAAGCTTTCTTT
CDR3aa: CSARVGSWTEAFF
v_gene: TRBV20-1
abundance: many
d_gene: -
j_gene: TRBJ1-1

CDR3nt: TGTGCCAGCCGCGAAGGGACGAGATCTTATGGCTACACCTTC
CDR3aa: CASREGTRSYGYTF
v_gene: TRBV4-2
abundance: once
d_gene: -
j_gene: TRBJ1-2

CDR3nt: TGCAGTGCTAGAGTAGGTTTCTCTTACAATGAGCAGTTCTTC
CDR3aa: CSARVGFSYNEQFF
v_gene: TRBV20-1
abundance: -
d_gene: -
j_gene: TRBJ2-1

CDR3nt: TGTGCCAGCAGCTTATTACAAGGACGTGGCACTGAAGCTTTCTTT
CDR3aa: CASSLLQGRGTEAFF
v_gene: TRBV7-9
abundance: few
d_gene: -
j_gene: TRBJ1-1

CDR3nt: TGTGCCAGCAGTCAACTGGGTGAGCAGTACTTC
CDR3aa: CASSQLGEQYF
v_gene: TRBV12-3/TRBV12-4
abundance: few
d_gene: -
j_gene: TRBJ2-5

CDR3nt: TGTGCCACCAGCAGCGGCTGGAATGAGCAGTTCTTC
CDR3aa: CATSSGWNEQFF
v_gene: TRBV15
abundance: few
d_gene: -
j_gene: TRBJ2-1

CDR3nt: TGTGCCATTCATAAACAGGGGGCCGGCACCGGGGAGCTGTTTTTT
CDR3aa: CAIHKQGAGTGELFF
v_gene: TRBV10-3
abundance: once
d_gene: TRBD1
j_gene: TRBJ2-2

CDR3nt: TGCAGTGCTAGAGAGGGGGAGCTCTATAGCAATCAGCCCCAGCATTTT
CDR3aa: CSAREGELYSNQPQHF
v_gene: TRBV20-1
abundance: -
d_gene: -
j_gene: TRBJ1-5

CDR3nt: TGTGCCATCAGTGAAGGGAACAGGGGGAACCAAGAGACCCAGTACTTC
CDR3aa: CAISEGNRGNQETQYF
v_gene: TRBV10-3
abundance: -
d_gene: TRBD1
j_gene: TRBJ2-5

CDR3nt: TGTGCCAGCAGCCAAGAAACAAAAGTCTACGAGCAGTACTTC
CDR3aa: CASSQETKVYEQYF
v_gene: TRBV4-2
abundance: few
d_gene: -
j_gene: TRBJ2-7

CDR3nt: TGCAGTGCCCGGGACACTGAAGCTTTCTTT
CDR3aa: CSARDTEAFF
v_gene: TRBV20-1
abundance: few
d_gene: -
j_gene: TRBJ1-1

CDR3nt: TGTGCCAGCAGCTTAGGGGACGTAGTTAGAGAAAAACTGTTTTTT
CDR3aa: CASSLGDVVREKLFF
v_gene: TRBV7-2
abundance: -
d_gene: -
j_gene: TRBJ1-4

CDR3nt: TGTGCCAGCAGCTTAGACAGGGGGCGCAGCGTCCTGACTTTC
CDR3aa: CASSLDRGRSVLTF
v_gene: TRBV7-2
abundance: -
d_gene: TRBD1
j_gene: TRBJ2-6

CDR3nt: TGTGCCAGCAGGTTCGGATTACAGGGGAACTATGGCTACACCTTC
CDR3aa: CASRFGLQGNYGYTF
v_gene: TRBV7-9
abundance: -
d_gene: TRBD1
j_gene: TRBJ1-2

CDR3nt: TGTGCCAGCAGTTTAGAACAGCCTTATGGCTACACCTTC
CDR3aa: CASSLEQPYGYTF
v_gene: TRBV28
abundance: -
d_gene: -
j_gene: TRBJ1-2

CDR3nt: TGTGCCAGCAGCGTGAACCCGAACACTGAAGCTTTCTTT
CDR3aa: CASSVNPNTEAFF
v_gene: TRBV7-9
abundance: -
d_gene: -
j_gene: TRBJ1-1

CDR3nt: TGCAGTGCTGTGGTTGGCCAGGTCAATCAGCCCCAGCATTTT
CDR3aa: CSAVVGQVNQPQHF
v_gene: TRBV20-1
abundance: -
d_gene: -
j_gene: TRBJ1-5

CDR3nt: TGCGCCAGCAGTGAGTCGAAAGTTCAAGATACGCAGTATTTT
CDR3aa: CASSESKVQDTQYF
v_gene: TRBV10-1
abundance: -
d_gene: -
j_gene: TRBJ2-3

CDR3nt: TGTGCCAGCAGCTTAAGTCAGTTCGGGAGGGGAGAGGAGCAGTACTTC
CDR3aa: CASSLSQFGRGEEQYF
v_gene: TRBV7-2
abundance: -
d_gene: TRBD2
j_gene: TRBJ2-7

CDR3nt: TGCAGTGCTACGGACCCCAGAGTGGGTAGCGGGGATCAGCCCCAGCATTTT
CDR3aa: CSATDPRVGSGDQPQHF
v_gene: TRBV20-1
abundance: few
d_gene: -
j_gene: TRBJ1-5

CDR3nt: TGTGCCAGCAGCTTAGGCAAGCTGCGAGAGCAGTACTTC
CDR3aa: CASSLGKLREQYF
v_gene: TRBV7-9
abundance: -
d_gene: -
j_gene: TRBJ2-4

CDR3nt: TGCAGCGTTGAAGATCAGGGGCGCTACGAGCAGTACTTC
CDR3aa: CSVEDQGRYEQYF
v_gene: TRBV29-1
abundance: -
d_gene: -
j_gene: TRBJ2-7

CDR3nt: TGTGCCGCCTCGGACAGGGGCACCTCCAATGAGCAGTACTTC
CDR3aa: CAASDRGTSNEQYF
v_gene: TRBV7-2
abundance: -
d_gene: TRBD1
j_gene: TRBJ2-7

CDR3nt: TGCAGCGCTGTGGGAGGCGGGGGCCCCTACGAGCAGTACTTC
CDR3aa: CSAVGGGGPYEQYF
v_gene: TRBV29-1
abundance: -
d_gene: -
j_gene: TRBJ2-7

CDR3nt: TGTGCCGGCAGTGATCGAGGCGGCAACTATGGCTACACCTTC
CDR3aa: CAGSDRGGNYGYTF
v_gene: TRBV2
abundance: -
d_gene: -
j_gene: TRBJ1-2

CDR3nt: TGTGCCAGCAGCTTAAGAGACACCGGCTCCTATAATTCACCCCTCCACTTT
CDR3aa: CASSLRDTGSYNSPLHF
v_gene: TRBV6-5
abundance: -
d_gene: -
j_gene: TRBJ1-6

CDR3nt: TGTGCCAGCAGCGCCGGGACTAGCAGAGAGACCCAGTACTTC
CDR3aa: CASSAGTSRETQYF
v_gene: TRBV7-2
abundance: -
d_gene: TRBD2
j_gene: TRBJ2-5

CDR3nt: TGTGCCAGCAGAGCAGGGGTCTCCTACAATGAGCAGTTCTTC
CDR3aa: CASRAGVSYNEQFF
v_gene: TRBV2
abundance: -
d_gene: -
j_gene: TRBJ2-1

CDR3nt: TGTGCCACCAGTGATAATACAGGGTACTACGAGCAGTACTTC
CDR3aa: CATSDNTGYYEQYF
v_gene: TRBV24-1
abundance: -
d_gene: -
j_gene: TRBJ2-7

CDR3nt: TGTGCCAGCAGCCAGAAGGGTGGGTCCCTCTACGAGCAGTACTTC
CDR3aa: CASSQKGGSLYEQYF
v_gene: TRBV3-1
abundance: -
d_gene: -
j_gene: TRBJ2-7

CDR3nt: TGTGCCAGCAGCCTGCTCGGGACACGGTATGGCTACACCTTC
CDR3aa: CASSLLGTRYGYTF
v_gene: TRBV7-9
abundance: -
d_gene: -
j_gene: TRBJ1-2

CDR3nt: TGCAGTGCTAGCCCTGATCCCGGGACAGGGGCTCAGCCCCAGCATTTT
CDR3aa: CSASPDPGTGAQPQHF
v_gene: TRBV20-1
abundance: -
d_gene: TRBD1
j_gene: TRBJ1-5

CDR3nt: TGCAGTGCTAGAGATCAACTAGCGGGAGTCTTCTACGAGCAGTACTTC
CDR3aa: CSARDQLAGVFYEQYF
v_gene: TRBV20-1
abundance: -
d_gene: TRBD2
j_gene: TRBJ2-7

CDR3nt: TGTGCCAGCAGCAAGGCCCGGACAGGACAAGAGACCCAGTACTTC
CDR3aa: CASSKARTGQETQYF
v_gene: TRBV21-1
abundance: -
d_gene: -
j_gene: TRBJ2-5

CDR3nt: TGCGCCAGCAGCCCGGACGTCAAGGGGGAGCTGTTTTTT
CDR3aa: CASSPDVKGELFF
v_gene: TRBV5-1
abundance: -
d_gene: -
j_gene: TRBJ2-2

CDR3nt: TGTGCCAGCGACTCCCTAGGGTACGAGCAGTACTTC
CDR3aa: CASDSLGYEQYF
v_gene: TRBV2
abundance: -
d_gene: -
j_gene: TRBJ2-7

CDR3nt: TGTGCCAGCAGCCTGACAGGAGGGTCCACTGAAGCTTTCTTT
CDR3aa: CASSLTGGSTEAFF
v_gene: TRBV12-3/TRBV12-4
abundance: -
d_gene: -
j_gene: TRBJ1-1

CDR3nt: TGCAGCGTTGGAGGAGGGCTGGATCACGAGCAGTACTTC
CDR3aa: CSVGGGLDHEQYF
v_gene: TRBV29-1
abundance: few
d_gene: -
j_gene: TRBJ2-7

CDR3nt: TGTGCCAGCAGAGTCGACATTGCCTACGAGCAGTACTTC
CDR3aa: CASRVDIAYEQYF
v_gene: TRBV7-2
abundance: -
d_gene: -
j_gene: TRBJ2-7

CDR3nt: TGTGCCATCAGTGGGGCTAGCAATGAGCAGTTCTTC
CDR3aa: CAISGASNEQFF
v_gene: TRBV10-3
abundance: -
d_gene: -
j_gene: TRBJ2-1

CDR3nt: TGTGCCAGCAGTGCAGACGGATACTATGGCTACACCTTC
CDR3aa: CASSADGYYGYTF
v_gene: TRBV12-3/TRBV12-4
abundance: -
d_gene: -
j_gene: TRBJ1-2

CDR3nt: TGTGCCAGCAGTGGGGATAGCGGGATTTACGAGCAGTACTTC
CDR3aa: CASSGDSGIYEQYF
v_gene: TRBV2
abundance: -
d_gene: TRBD2
j_gene: TRBJ2-7